This T cell receptor beta chain was sequenced in a study of identical twins. CDR1 and CDR2 from the germline V gene are SQVTM and ANQGSEA. The CDR3 totals 13 residues. Trimming left V 7 bases short and J 0 bases short, with 10 bases between. MiXCR was run by TCRdb on the 5' RACE reads, yielding one entry per CDR3 protein. The sample yields about 730,000 distinct CDR3 sequences, roughly 20% seen once. This sample also belongs to another study, concerning T cells expressing NK-cell markers.

The V gene is TRBV29-1, the J gene TRBJ2-1; no firm D call. The clonotype was recovered from a woman between 18 and 29 years old in good health. Sequencing was done on a sample of PBMCs. CDR3: CSGLLSSYNEQFF. DNA of the CDR3: TGCAGCGGCCTCCTGAGCTCCTACAATGAGCAGTTCTTC.